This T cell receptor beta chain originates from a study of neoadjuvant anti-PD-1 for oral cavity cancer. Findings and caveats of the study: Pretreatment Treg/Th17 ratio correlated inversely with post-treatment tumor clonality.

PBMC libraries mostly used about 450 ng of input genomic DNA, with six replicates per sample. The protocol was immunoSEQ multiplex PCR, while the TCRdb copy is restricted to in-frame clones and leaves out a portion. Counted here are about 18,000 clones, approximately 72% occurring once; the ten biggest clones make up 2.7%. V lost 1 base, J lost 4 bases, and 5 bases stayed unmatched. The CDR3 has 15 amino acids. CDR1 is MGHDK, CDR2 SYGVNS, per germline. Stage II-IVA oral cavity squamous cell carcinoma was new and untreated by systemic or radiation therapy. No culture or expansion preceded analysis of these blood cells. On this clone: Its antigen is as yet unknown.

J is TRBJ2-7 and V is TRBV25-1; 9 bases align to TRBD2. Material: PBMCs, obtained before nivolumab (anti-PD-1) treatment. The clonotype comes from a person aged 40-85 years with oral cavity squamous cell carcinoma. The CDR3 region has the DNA TGTGCCAGCAGTGAATCCGAGCGGGAGGATTACGAGCAGTACTTC. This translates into CASSESEREDYEQYF.